Reported below is one T cell receptor beta chain. This clonotype was seen a few times. Its antigen is currently not known. Base qualities are not provided; no much larger clone lies one nucleotide away. The data were produced on an Illumina HiSeq 1500. TCRdb passed the public sequencing reads through fastp at Q25 and MiXCR, retaining productive beta sequences. Every CDR3 protein is listed once, alongside the most common genes and DNA of its rows. The sample table records approximately 730,000 distinct CDR3 sequences; around 35% of these occur just once. The ten largest make up over 15% of the sample. After removal of 1 base from V and 2 bases from J, the junction retains 5 bases not matched to a gene. The CDR3 holds 16 amino acids from the cysteine to the phenylalanine. Kept here is only the CDR3 DNA, which spans 48 bases and is read in frame from base 1. According to the germline V gene, CDR1 reads SGHTA and CDR2 reads FQGNSA.

The sample originates from a study of T cell repertoires in cytomegalovirus infection (dated by TCRdb to about 2019). Regarding the study in general: Alongside well-studied HLA-B-restricted epitopes, the peptide stimulations were aimed at recently identified HLA-C-restricted CMV epitopes, whose presentation resists viral immunomodulation. Donor HLA type was relevant to the analysis, because carriage of CMV infection together with the matching HLA type was indicated by public TCR beta signatures.

The treatment or condition label here, explained by the study, means: in vitro stimulation with specific CMV peptide epitopes to enrich CMV-specific T cells. Findings and caveats that apply to the study as a whole: In the ex vivo response, HLA-C-restricted CMV-specific TCR beta clonotypes were dominant, and in two of eight donors the single most frequent clonotype came from this HLA-C-restricted group. In both this cohort and an independent roughly 330-donor cohort, the cumulative frequency of public TCR beta family members distinguished carriers of CMV infection plus the relevant HLA type.

The sample consisted of cultured PBMCs, taken from culture after CMV antigen stimulation. The receptor was isolated from a human donor in good health (CMV status not recorded). Some clones in this sample may be carry-over from other donors' samples. This chain is built from TRBV7-2 and TRBJ2-5; TRBD2 aligns with 9 central bases. The nucleotides read TGTGCCAGCAGCTTAGTTAGACTAGCGGCACAAGAGACCCAGTACTTC. Translation gives CASSLVRLAAQETQYF.